This TCR beta chain was documented in a study of blood T cell repertoires in COVID-19. Study-level information: Samples of COVID-19 (acute and convalescent) were obtained from the United States, Italy and Spain. Sources were T cells, B-cell-depleted T cells, or PBMCs; the material itself was cDNA or gDNA.

CDR3 length equals 13 residues. Per the germline V gene, CDR1 is KGHSH and CDR2 is LQKENI. After removal of 3 bases from V and 10 bases from J, the junction contained 5 bases not matched to a gene. In the original analysis: Estimation of nucleated cell counts was performed using reference gene primer amplification. Profiled with immunoSEQ multiplex PCR; TCRdb holds only in-frame clones, not every one. V, J and clone size are taken as reported in that table, and D and trimming were inferred from the DNA itself. The sample records about 220,000 clones, about 79% being singletons. The receptor comes from a woman in her thirties or forties with acute COVID-19. V gene TRBV18 combines with J gene TRBJ1-1; 10 nucleotides line up with TRBD1. Sequenced: PBMCs or T cells enriched from blood (not recorded which). This CDR3 reads CASSPGTGEGAFF. The CDR3, as DNA: TGTGCCAGCTCACCCGGGACAGGGGAGGGAGCTTTCTTT.